Below are 15 T cell receptor beta chains sequenced from a single sample in a study of regulatory T cells in long-lasting Graves disease. For TCR beta, libraries came from iRepertoire HTBI primers and Arm-PCR of CDR3 regions. TCRdb used MiXCR to reprocess the multiplex PCR reads, holding one entry per CDR3 protein. The top ten hold 8% to 10% of the sample, which has about 540,000 distinct CDR3 sequences, about 13% seen once. Time point reported: newly diagnosed GD, antithyroid drugs for less than 3 months. TCR sequences were obtained from RNA taken from PBMCs. This sample was shared with a second study, whose subject was T cells in Graves' hyperthyroidism and ophthalmopathy.

Sample: peripheral blood mononuclear cells (PBMCs), taken at new diagnosis, from a patient treated with antithyroid drugs. The receptors derive from a man under 40 with Graves disease.

This sequence joins TRBV9 and TRBJ2-2; D tentatively reads TRBD1 or TRBD2 (5 bases each). Germline CDR1 reads SGDLS; CDR2 reads YYNGEE. The CDR3 runs to 20 residues. V shed 1 base and J shed 3 bases, with 25 bases lying between them. CDR3 protein: CASSVWYDTSGTRDTGELFF. CDR3 nucleotide sequence: TGTGCCAGCAGCGTATGGTATGATACCTCCGGGACGAGAGACACCGGGGAGCTGTTTTTT.

This clonotype has at least ten counts. The chain has TRBV30 and TRBJ2-5; D unresolved. CDR1 GTSNPN and CDR2 SVGIG come from the germline V gene (reference sequence). V was clipped by 0 bases and J by 4 bases, with 3 bases between them. There are 11 residues in the CDR3. For the CDR3, the DNA is TGTGCCTGGAGTGTGGGAGAGACCCAGTACTTC. Encoded protein: CAWSVGETQYF.

This clonotype has ten or more counts. The chain links TRBV7-9 to TRBJ2-3, with 7 bases identical to TRBD1. V shed 5 bases and J 10 bases; nucleotides not matched to a gene: 6. Germline V gene data show CDR1 as SEHNR and CDR2 as FQNEAQ (reference sequence). The CDR3 spans 12 residues. DNA of the CDR3: TGTGCCAGCAGCCTCGACAGGGTATCGCAGTATTTT. This encodes CASSLDRVSQYF.

This clonotype occurred many times. V is TRBV12-3 or TRBV12-4 and J is TRBJ1-2, with D possibly being TRBD1 (5 bases). This CDR3 contains 13 residues. Trimming left V 2 bases short and J 8 bases short, with 12 bases between. The CDR3 nucleotides are TGTGCCAGCAGTTTACAGGGCGCGCGGGGCTACACCTTC. Translation: CASSLQGARGYTF.

This clonotype has at least ten counts. The rearrangement uses TRBV30 and TRBJ2-2, with TRBD2 matching over 9 bases. Trimming at V came to 0 bases and at J to 7 bases, leaving 6 bases not matched to a gene. The CDR3 runs to 15 residues. The germline V gene encodes CDR1 GTSNPN and CDR2 SVGIG (reference sequence). The CDR3 region has the DNA TGTGCCTGGAGTGTAACCAGCGGGAGGATCGGGGAGCTGTTTTTT. It specifies CAWSVTSGRIGELFF.

The chain joins TRBV5-1 to TRBJ2-5; TRBD2 aligns across 8 bases. CDR1 SGHRS and CDR2 YFSETQ come from the germline V gene. CDR3 length: 14 amino acids. V lost 4 bases, J lost 5 bases, and 7 bases stayed unmatched. DNA for the CDR3: TGCGCCAGCAGCCCCGAACGACTAGCGGAGACCCAGTACTTC. It translates to CASSPERLAETQYF.

This clonotype was seen a single time. This may be a read error, as it is one base from a much larger clone. The chain uses TRBV15 and TRBJ2-3, with unresolved D. The CDR3 sequence is 16 residues long. Per the germline V gene, CDR1 is LNHNV and CDR2 is YYDKDF (reference sequence). The CDR3 protein is CATNRDLTGPTDTQYF. The CDR3, as DNA: TGTGCCACCAACAGAGATCTAACGGGCCCCACAGATACGCAGTATTTT.

This clonotype was observed at least ten times. The chain links TRBV6-1 to TRBJ2-7, with D perhaps matching TRBD1 (5 bases). Per the germline V gene, CDR1 is MNHNS and CDR2 is SASEGT. V was cut by 3 bases and J by 3 bases, with 12 bases left in between. CDR3 length: 14 residues. CDR3 sequence: CASSELGGHYEQYF. The CDR3 nucleotides read TGTGCCAGCAGTGAGCTGGGCGGACACTACGAGCAGTACTTC.

This clonotype came up many times. The chain is built from TRBV16 and TRBJ1-1; D perhaps matches TRBD1 (5 bases). The germline CDR1 and CDR2 sequences are KGHSY and FQNENV. The CDR3 is 13 amino acids. V lost 7 bases to trimming and J lost 8 bases, with 17 bases between them. CDR3 amino acids: CASIRRNGDEAFF. The CDR3 region has the DNA TGTGCCAGCATACGCAGGAACGGGGACGAAGCTTTCTTT.

The V gene is TRBV5-4, the J gene TRBJ1-6; D possibly corresponds to TRBD1 (5 bases). The germline V gene encodes CDR1 SGHNT and CDR2 YYREEE (reference sequence). The V end lost 7 bases, the J end lost 7 bases, and 12 bases lay between the germline ends. CDR3 length equals 13 residues. The CDR3, as DNA: TGTGCCAGCGGGACCTTCACGAATTCACCCCTCCACTTT. Amino acid sequence: CASGTFTNSPLHF.

This clonotype came up many times. The chain carries TRBV20-1 and TRBJ2-5; 8 bases map to TRBD1. In germline, CDR1 is DFQATT, CDR2 SNEGSKA (reference sequence). J gave up 4 bases and V 0 bases, and 7 bases lay outside the gene matches. This CDR3 has 15 residues. CDR3 DNA sequence: TGCAGTGCTAGAGATCAGACAGGGGATCCAGAGACCCAGTACTTC. Protein: CSARDQTGDPETQYF.

This clonotype was counted at least ten times. The chain carries TRBV5-1 and TRBJ2-3; 12 nucleotides match TRBD2. The CDR3 extends over 18 amino acids. CDR1 is SGHRS, CDR2 YFSETQ, per germline. V gave up 0 bases and J gave up 4 bases; unmatched junction bases: 9. CDR3 sequence reads: CASSLGQGLAGIADTQYF. DNA for the CDR3: TGCGCCAGCAGCTTGGGGCAAGGACTAGCGGGAATCGCAGATACGCAGTATTTT.

The rearrangement uses TRBV7-9 and TRBJ2-3; 8 bases fit TRBD2. This CDR3 comprises 15 residues. The trim removed 2 bases at V and 6 bases at J, leaving 7 bases unmatched. Germline CDR1 reads SEHNR; CDR2 reads FQNEAQ (reference sequence). CDR3 DNA sequence: TGTGCCAGCAGCTTACCGGGGCGACTAGCGGATACGCAGTATTTT. Translated, it gives CASSLPGRLADTQYF.

The table lists this clonotype with many counts. CDR3 residues: CASTTRGAYNEQFF. CDR3 nucleotide sequence: TGTGCCAGCACTACCAGGGGGGCCTACAATGAGCAGTTCTTC. The chain carries TRBV6-1 and TRBJ2-1, with D tentatively TRBD1 (7 bases). Trimming removed 7 bases from V and 2 bases from J, with 12 bases in between. Germline CDR1 reads MNHNS; CDR2 reads SASEGT. The CDR3 spans 14 residues.

This chain uses TRBV24-1 with TRBJ2-7, with 8 bases matching TRBD1. Trimming at V came to 2 bases and at J to 2 bases, leaving 4 bases not matched to a gene. Germline values: CDR1 KGHDR, CDR2 SFDVKD. The CDR3 sequence is 15 residues long. The CDR3: CATSDSGTGTYEQYF. The CDR3 coding sequence is TGTGCCACCAGTGATTCCGGGACAGGAACCTACGAGCAGTACTTC.